This record concerns one T cell receptor (beta chain) sequence. The germline V and J ends were trimmed by 2 bases and 1 base, with 12 bases remaining between them. Germline V gene data show CDR1 as MNHNS and CDR2 as SASEGT. CDR3 length: 15 amino acids. Cohort assignment relied on participant-reported clinical history. Libraries were prepared by immunoSEQ multiplex PCR; TCRdb keeps only in-frame clonotypes and omits some of them. This sample has under 200,000 clones, with around 84% found just once. The data were obtained in a study of blood T cell repertoires in COVID-19. Study-wide context: Samples representing acute and convalescent COVID-19 were sourced from the United States, Italy and Spain. PBMCs, B-cell-depleted T cells, or T cells provided the cDNA or gDNA that made up the material.

V and J are TRBV6-1 and TRBJ2-7; a possible D gene is TRBD2 (6 bases). The sample comprised PBMCs or T cells enriched from blood (not recorded which). This clonotype was obtained from a woman in her forties or fifties who had recovered from COVID-19. CDR3 sequence reads: CASSESGGASYEQYF. The CDR3 DNA reads as TGTGCCAGCAGTGAATCGGGCGGGGCATCCTACGAGCAGTACTTC.